This TCR beta chain was documented in a study of shared T cell receptors in the human thymus. Sequenced by immunoSEQ multiplex PCR; TCRdb stores in-frame clones only, minus some. The sample lists hundreds of thousands of clones; 87% were seen once. The length of the CDR3 is 14 residues. The V end was cut by 4 bases, the J end by 0 bases, with 11 bases between. The germline gives CDR1 SGHRS, CDR2 YFSETQ. The same specimen was also included in a second study, on human thymus T cells. Per that paper: Biased V and J segment usage appeared in thymus and peripheral blood.

This TCR derives from a boy under two years old with a congenital heart defect. The sequenced material came from thymocytes. The chain couples TRBV5-1 to TRBJ2-7; perhaps TRBD2 as D (6 bases). As DNA, the CDR3 is TGCGCCAGCAGCCCCTGGGGGGACTCCTACGAGCAGTACTTC. The encoded protein is CASSPWGDSYEQYF.